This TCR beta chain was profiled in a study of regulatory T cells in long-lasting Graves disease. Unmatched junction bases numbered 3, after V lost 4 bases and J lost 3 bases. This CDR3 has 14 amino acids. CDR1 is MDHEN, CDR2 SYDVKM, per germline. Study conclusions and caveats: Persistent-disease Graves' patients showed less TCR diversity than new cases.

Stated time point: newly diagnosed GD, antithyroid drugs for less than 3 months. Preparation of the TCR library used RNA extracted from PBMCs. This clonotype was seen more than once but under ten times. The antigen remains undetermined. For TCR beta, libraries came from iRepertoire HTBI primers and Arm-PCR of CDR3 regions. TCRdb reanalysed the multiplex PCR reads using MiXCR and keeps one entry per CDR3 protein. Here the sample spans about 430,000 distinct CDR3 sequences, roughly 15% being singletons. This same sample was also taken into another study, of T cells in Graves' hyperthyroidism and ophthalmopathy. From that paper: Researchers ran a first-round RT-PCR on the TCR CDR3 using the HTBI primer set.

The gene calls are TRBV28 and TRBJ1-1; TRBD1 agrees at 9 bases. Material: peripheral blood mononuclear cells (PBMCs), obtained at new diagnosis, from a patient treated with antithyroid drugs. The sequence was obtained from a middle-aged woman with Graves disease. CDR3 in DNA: TGTGCCAGCAGTTACAGGGGGCGCGACACTGAAGCTTTCTTT. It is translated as CASSYRGRDTEAFF.